This TCR beta chain was captured by sequencing in a study of blood T cells in healthy people across ages (dated by TCRdb to between 2014 and 2017). Study-level background: In model experiments, roughly one uniquely barcoded TCR beta cDNA molecule per two T cells was captured by template switching. For two donors (one aged 18 to 30 and one aged 80 or older), the study analyzed two additional independent replicas of 1 million unique cDNA reads from the same blood draw. The study measured age-related changes in TCR beta repertoire diversity using deep sequencing normalized with unique cDNA molecular identifiers. To avoid experimental bias, donors of different ages were distributed randomly across sequencing lanes. Four age groups were formed from the donors: young (average 16 years), middle-aged (just under 40), aged (62) and long-lived (82).

For this clonotype: Its recognized antigen is unknown. No per-base quality is available; no much larger clone lies one base away.

The library was prepared using 5' RACE. A second PCR of 7 to 11 cycles was performed with a sample-barcoded 5' primer and a J-beta primer mix. A template-switch 5' adaptor carrying 12 random nucleotides introduced a unique molecular identifier onto each TCR beta cDNA molecule. Each sample yielded at least 3 million CDR3-containing paired-end reads. First-strand cDNA synthesis was performed from all RNA using the Mint cDNA synthesis kit, with priming by a TRBC-specific oligonucleotide. After uracil-DNA glycosylase treatment, a first 18-cycle PCR used universal primers M1SS and BC2_uni_R on all cDNA. Under the source paper's analysis protocol: For normalization, 1 million high-quality reads were randomly selected from each sample, with every read carrying a distinct molecular identifier. Instead of being binned into consensus sequences, reads with shared molecular identifiers were discarded. MiTCR, run with a Q25 quality threshold and the strictest error-elimination algorithm, handled CDR3 identification, clonotype clustering and error correction. A nonparametric unseen species model with Euler transformation was used to estimate lower-bound total TCR beta diversity. TCRdb reprocessed the public reads (quality trimming at Q25 with fastp, clone calling with MiXCR) and kept in-frame beta chains. Identical CDR3 proteins give one entry, which carries the most common genes and DNA. TCRdb's processing, not the study's, gives the V and J calls here. The sample table holds over 1,500,000 distinct CDR3 sequences, of which 30% to 40% were seen once. Under 25% of the sample is taken by the ten largest.

Taken from the germline V gene, the CDR1 and CDR2 loops are SGDLS and YYNGEE. At the junction V is shortened by 4 bases and J by 6 bases; bases outside the gene matches: 7. Taken from cysteine to phenylalanine, the CDR3 has 16 residues. Only the CDR3 DNA stays, 48 bases, in frame from base 1. Systemically healthy Caucasian individuals from Russia, roughly 40 in total and aged about 6 to 95 years, were included as donors. Each donor gave about 10 milliliters of peripheral blood, drawn into EDTA-treated Vacutainer tubes. PBMCs were isolated by Ficoll-Paque density-gradient centrifugation, with at least 6.5 million obtained per sample. Total RNA, at least 5 micrograms per sample, was extracted from PBMCs with Trizol reagent. For every donor, an aliquot of PBMCs went through flow cytometry to measure the percentages of naive CD45RAhigh/CD27high T cells. On the study overall, not on this receptor specifically: The CMV infection status of donors was not known, potentially confounding age-related changes in expanded clonotypes. Estimates of total diversity based on one million sequenced T cells were considered lower bounds and underestimates. Observed TCR beta diversity per million T cells fell roughly linearly with age, and a significant reduction was already apparent by age roughly 40. Compared with the aged group, the long-lived group had more naive CD4+ T cells, fewer expanded clones and increased TCR diversity, a pattern suggesting age selection. Because profiling used bulk unsorted PBMCs, naive and antigen-experienced compartments could not be compared conclusively. The percentage of naive T cells measured by flow cytometry correlated strongly with observed TCR beta diversity.

Sequencing was carried out using blood. The receptor chain draws on TRBV9 and TRBJ2-3; TRBD2 matches 14 bases in the middle. This receptor was identified in a human donor in good health. The bases are TGTGCCAGCAGCCCTCGGACTAGCGGGGGGTGGGATACGCAGTATTTT. Its amino acids are CASSPRTSGGWDTQYF.